The source of this T cell receptor (beta chain) is a study of blood T cell repertoires in COVID-19. Trimming cost V 1 base and J 2 bases, with 11 bases left between them. CDR1 is GTSNPN and CDR2 is SVGIG in the germline V gene (reference sequence). CDR3 size: 14 residues. Clinical history as reported by participants underpinned cohort assignment. The assay was immunoSEQ multiplex PCR, and TCRdb's table has in-frame clones only and misses some. The sample shows fewer than 200,000 clones, 83% of them seen only once. The chain employs TRBV30 and TRBJ1-2; D call uncertain. This receptor was identified in a woman aged 45-65 years in a cohort exposed to, infected with or recovered from COVID-19 (not recorded which). The sample taken for sequencing was PBMCs or T cells enriched from blood (not recorded which). In nucleotides, the CDR3 is TGTGCCTGGAGTGGCCGGCCGGGAAACTATGGCTACACCTTC. Its protein is CAWSGRPGNYGYTF.